Listed here is a single T cell receptor (beta chain). The antigen remains unidentified. These data belong to a study of T cell responses to AZD1222 COVID-19 vaccine. Study results and limitations: No day 14 peak samples; only post-peak repertoires were characterized. Of spike-specific TCRs, nearly half reportedly target regions left unmutated in variants. Only six or seven AZD1222 recipients tested seropositive at baseline. Increased Spike-specific TCR breadth and depth were observed after two AZD1222 doses.

The CDR3 has 12 residues. The V gene's germline CDR1 is SGHRS and CDR2 YFSETQ. Trimming removed 1 base at V and 6 bases at J, with 6 bases between. TCRdb's copy holds only in-frame clones and misses some; the assay was immunoSEQ multiplex PCR. This table has 90,000 to 100,000 clones, approximately 88% appearing once. The starting material was peripheral blood, obtained 28 days after the second AZD1222 dose. The chain joins TRBV5-1 to TRBJ2-3; D not resolved. The sequence was collected from an adult who received the AZD1222 COVID-19 vaccine. The CDR3 protein is CASSLYGDTQYF. Written as DNA, the CDR3 is TGCGCCAGCAGCTTGTATGGGGATACGCAGTATTTT.